These 23 T cell receptor beta chains originate from one sample sequenced in a study of spatial heterogeneity in lung cancer. The antigens these receptors bind are not known. Regarding time point: sample taken at primary tumor resection. TCRdb reanalysed the 5' RACE reads using MiXCR and keeps one entry per CDR3 protein. The table lists 5,000 or so distinct CDR3 sequences, approximately 6.5% of them singletons. Regarding the study as a whole: Counts of expanded intratumoral alpha and beta TCRs tracked tumor mutation counts.

The starting material was lung tumor tissue, obtained at surgery. All receptors come from a male donor with early-stage non-small cell lung cancer.

This clonotype is labeled medium-sized. The V call is TRBV19, the J call TRBJ1-5; TRBD1 matches at 12 bases. After removal of 8 bases from V and 1 base from J, the junction contained 9 bases not matched to a gene. CDR1 and CDR2 from the germline V gene are LNHDA and SQIVND (reference sequence). This CDR3 spans 17 amino acids. The CDR3 sequence is CASSGTGGPGSNQPQHF. The CDR3 DNA follows: TGTGCCAGTTCCGGGACAGGGGGCCCTGGGAGCAATCAGCCCCAGCATTTT.

The table lists this clonotype with many counts. The chain joins TRBV27 to TRBJ1-5; perhaps TRBD1 as D (6 bases). V was clipped by 1 base and J by 2 bases, with 9 bases between them. Germline CDR1 reads MNHEY; CDR2 reads SMNVEV (reference sequence). This CDR3 comprises 15 residues. The CDR3 here is CASSLYGGGNQPQHF. CDR3 nucleotides: TGTGCCAGCAGTTTATACGGGGGCGGCAATCAGCCCCAGCATTTT.

This clonotype was counted ten times or more. V and J are TRBV10-3 and TRBJ1-1, with TRBD1 matching 7 bases. The V and J ends lost 7 bases and 0 bases, in that order; junction bases with no gene match: 2. The CDR3 totals 13 residues. Germline-derived CDR1 and CDR2 are ENHRY and SYGVKD. The CDR3 DNA reads TGTGCCATCAAGGACAGGATGAACACTGAAGCTTTCTTT. Translation: CAIKDRMNTEAFF.

This clonotype has at least ten counts. The chain joins TRBV29-1 to TRBJ2-1; D ambiguous. CDR1 is SQVTM and CDR2 is ANQGSEA in the germline V gene. This CDR3 contains 13 residues. V was cut by 4 bases and J by 2 bases, with 9 bases left in between. As DNA, the CDR3 is TGCAGCGTTGCTCAGTTAACCTACAATGAGCAGTTCTTC. Translating gives CSVAQLTYNEQFF.

This clonotype ranks as medium-sized. The chain is built from TRBV7-9 and TRBJ2-2; D unresolved. Trimming removed 8 bases from V and 3 bases from J, with 4 bases in between. Germline V gives CDR1 SEHNR, CDR2 FQNEAQ (reference sequence). The CDR3 is made up of 11 amino acids. CDR3 region: CASRDTGELFF. CDR3 sequence (DNA): TGTGCCAGCCGAGACACCGGGGAGCTGTTTTTT.

This clonotype was counted many times. The V gene is TRBV6-5, the J gene TRBJ1-1, with D maybe TRBD1 (6 bases). This CDR3 is 14 amino acids long. In germline, CDR1 is MNHEY, CDR2 SVGAGI. The V end lost 4 bases, the J end lost 0 bases, and 9 bases lay between the germline ends. CDR3 DNA sequence: TGTGCCAGCAGTTGGGGACACTTGAACACTGAAGCTTTCTTT. Translated, it gives CASSWGHLNTEAFF.

The chain recombines TRBV11-2 with TRBJ2-7; D gene unclear. Germline lookup yields CDR1 SGHAT and CDR2 FQNNGV. The CDR3 is 13 amino acids. The germline V and J ends were trimmed by 1 base and 2 bases, with 6 bases remaining between them. The DNA for the CDR3 is TGTGCCAGCAGCTTAGGTGTCGCCTACGAGCAGTACTTC. Its protein is CASSLGVAYEQYF.

This clonotype is medium-sized within its sample. This chain joins TRBV7-8 and TRBJ2-1, with D perhaps matching TRBD1 (6 bases). The ends were cut back, 8 bases at V and 4 bases at J, with 6 bases in the middle. The CDR3 has 11 residues. CDR1 is SGHVS and CDR2 is FQNEAQ in the germline V gene. The CDR3 is CASGQYNEQFF. DNA of the CDR3: TGTGCCAGCGGACAGTACAATGAGCAGTTCTTC.

This clonotype is medium-sized in the sample. V is TRBV29-1 and J is TRBJ2-3; the D is unclear. The length of the CDR3 is 13 residues. Germline V gene lookup returns CDR1 SQVTM and CDR2 ANQGSEA. The V gene lost 4 bases and the J gene lost 0 bases, with 8 bases spanning the gap. The CDR3 loop is CSVVASSTDTQYF. CDR3 nucleotides: TGCAGCGTTGTGGCGTCTAGCACAGATACGCAGTATTTT.

This clonotype was observed at least ten times. This sequence joins TRBV9 and TRBJ2-5, with a weak D call TRBD1 (5 bases). Germline V CDR1 and CDR2: SGDLS, YYNGEE. The V end was cut by 3 bases, the J end by 4 bases, with 16 bases between. This CDR3 contains 15 residues. The CDR3 DNA is TGTGCCAGCAGCGCGATCGGTTTACAGGCAGAGACCCAGTACTTC. It yields the protein CASSAIGLQAETQYF.

By sample share, this clonotype is large. V is TRBV12-3 or TRBV12-4 and J is TRBJ1-2; D is perhaps TRBD1 (5 bases). The V end lost 2 bases, the J end lost 4 bases, and 17 bases lay between the germline ends. This CDR3 comprises 16 residues. CDR3 nucleotide sequence: TGTGCCAGCAGTTTAACTCCCCCTACAGACAGCTATGGCTACACCTTC. Translated: CASSLTPPTDSYGYTF.

In its sample, this clonotype is medium-sized (0.01 to 0.1%). The chain uses TRBV2 and TRBJ2-2, with 8 bases fitting TRBD2. The J segment lost 0 bases and the V segment lost 1 base, leaving 1 base of the junction unmatched. The CDR3 extends over 16 amino acids. Looked up from germline, CDR1 is SNHLY and CDR2 is FYNNEI. The CDR3 DNA sequence: TGTGCCAGCAGTGAAGAACTAGCGGCGAACACCGGGGAGCTGTTTTTT. The encoded protein is CASSEELAANTGELFF. The complete variable domain, with remaining parts taken from reference TRBV2 and TRBJ2-2, reads EPEVTQTPSHQVTQMGQEVILRCVPISNHLYFYWYRQILGQKVEFLVSFYNNEISEKSEIFDDQFSVERPDGSNFTLKIRSTKLEDSAMYFCASSEELAANTGELFFGEGSRLTVL.

The sample holds many counts of this clonotype. The chain uses TRBV20-1 and TRBJ2-7, with TRBD2 identical over 8 bases. V dropped 1 base and J dropped 3; count of bases not matched to a gene: 5. The CDR3 runs 14 residues. Germline CDR1 is DFQATT and CDR2 is SNEGSKA (reference sequence). The CDR3 bases are TGCAGTGCTAGAGTAACTAGCGGACTCTACGAGCAGTACTTC. Translated, it gives CSARVTSGLYEQYF.

This clonotype was seen ten or more times. The chain has TRBV6-5 and TRBJ2-5; TRBD2 matches 14 bases. Trimming cost V 1 base and J 1 base; bases outside gene matches: 5. Per germline, CDR1 MNHEY and CDR2 SVGAGI. The CDR3 runs to 18 residues. The DNA for the CDR3 is TGTGCCAGCAGTTACTTGGGACTAGCGGGAGTCGGCCAAGAGACCCAGTACTTC. The encoded protein is CASSYLGLAGVGQETQYF.

Here the CDR3 DNA reads TGTGCCAGTATCGCCGGGACAGGGGTCCCCCAAGAGACCCAGTACTTC. Protein sequence: CASIAGTGVPQETQYF. The chain links TRBV19 to TRBJ2-5; 10 nucleotides align to TRBD1. V shed 7 bases and J 1 base; nucleotides not matched to a gene: 9. Germline-derived CDR1 and CDR2 are LNHDA and SQIVND (reference sequence). This CDR3 comprises 16 residues.

There are many counts of this clonotype. The J gene is TRBJ2-2, the V gene TRBV11-2, with D unresolved. The CDR3 extends over 13 amino acids. V lost 5 bases and J 7 bases, leaving 11 bases between the germline ends. From germline, CDR1 is SGHAT and CDR2 FQNNGV. CDR3 amino acids: CASSPRTDGELFF. The CDR3 DNA reads as TGTGCCAGCAGCCCCCGGACGGACGGGGAGCTGTTTTTT.

This clonotype appeared many times. In nucleotides, the CDR3 is TGTGCCACCAACCGGGGACAGAGTAGTGAAAAACTGTTTTTT. Its protein product is CATNRGQSSEKLFF. This chain connects TRBV15 to TRBJ1-4; 7 nucleotides line up with TRBD1. The germline V gene encodes CDR1 LNHNV and CDR2 YYDKDF (reference sequence). This CDR3 is built from 14 residues. V lost 7 bases and J lost 7; bases outside the gene matches: 9. Full variable domain (remainder filled in from reference TRBV15 and TRBJ1-4): DAMVIQNPRYQVTQFGKPVTLSCSQTLNHNVMYWYQQKSSQAPKLLFHYYDKDFNNEADTPDNFQSRRPNTSFCFLDIRSPGLGDTAMYLCATNRGQSSEKLFFGSGTQLSVL.

This clonotype was recorded many times. The junction departs from germline at one end; a sequencing error may be responsible. V is TRBV7-7 and J is TRBJ2-3; tentative D call: TRBD2 (6 bases). Germline V gives CDR1 SSHAT, CDR2 FNYEAQ (reference sequence). The CDR3 spans 11 residues. The CDR3 is CASSSGGTQYF. The CDR3 DNA reads as TGTGCTAGCAGCTCCGGGGGTACGCAGTATTTT. The full variable domain, in which reference TRBV7-7 and TRBJ2-3 provide the parts outside the CDR3, is GAGVSQSPRYKVTKRGQDVTLRCDPISSHATLYWYQQALGQGPEFLTYFNYEAQPDKSGLPSDRFSAERPEGSISTLTIQRTEQRDSAMYRCASSSGGTQYFGPGTRLTVL.

This clonotype is medium-sized. This chain connects TRBV3-1 to TRBJ2-1; 9 bases line up with TRBD2. Germline trimming cut 4 bases from V and 6 bases from J; bases unmatched to any gene: 7. The CDR3 spans 15 residues. Germline V gene lookup returns CDR1 LGHDT and CDR2 YNNKEL (reference sequence). The CDR3 loop is CASSPAGGPSNEQFF. The CDR3 DNA sequence: TGTGCCAGCAGCCCCGCGGGGGGGCCGAGCAATGAGCAGTTCTTC.

This clonotype was recorded a few times. This chain links TRBV18 with TRBJ2-2; D is perhaps TRBD2 (5 bases). The V and J ends lost 0 bases and 4 bases respectively, with 9 bases between them. The CDR3 sequence is 15 residues long. Germline V CDR1 and CDR2: KGHSH, LQKENI. CDR3 protein: CASSPPRGRTGELFF. The CDR3 DNA follows: TGTGCCAGCTCACCACCACGAGGGCGCACCGGGGAGCTGTTTTTT.

This clonotype is categorized as medium-sized. The chain carries TRBV27 and TRBJ2-5, with D perhaps matching TRBD2 (6 bases). The V gene lost 5 bases and the J gene lost 7 bases, with 20 bases spanning the gap. The CDR3 extends over 15 amino acids. Germline assignment: CDR1 MNHEY and CDR2 SMNVEV (reference sequence). CDR3 loop: CASSPGERYSATQYF. For the CDR3, the DNA is TGTGCCAGCAGTCCGGGGGAGCGGTACTCTGCGACCCAGTACTTC.

This clonotype is medium-sized. J is TRBJ2-7 and V is TRBV20-1; D possibly corresponds to TRBD1 (6 bases). From germline, CDR1 is DFQATT and CDR2 SNEGSKA (reference sequence). CDR3 length equals 13 residues. V was trimmed by 0 bases and J by 11 bases, leaving 17 bases between them. CDR3 loop: CSAREGGRPAEYF. Here the CDR3 DNA reads TGCAGTGCTAGAGAAGGGGGTCGACCCGCTGAGTACTTC.

This CDR3 is CASSQAHNYNEQFF. The DNA for the CDR3 is TGCGCCAGCAGCCAAGCACATAACTACAATGAGCAGTTCTTC. V and J are TRBV4-1 and TRBJ2-1; D is undetermined. The germline V and J ends were trimmed by 1 base and 3 bases, with 7 bases remaining between them. This CDR3 is 14 amino acids long. Germline V gene data show CDR1 as MGHRA and CDR2 as YSYEKL.